Listed here is a single T cell receptor beta chain. The length of the CDR3 is 15 residues. CDR1 and CDR2 from the germline V gene are SEHNR and FQNEAQ (reference sequence). The V and J ends lost 4 bases and 1 base, in that order; junction bases with no gene match: 5. This entry comes from a study of blood T cell repertoires in COVID-19. About the research overall: Both acute and convalescent COVID-19 samples were obtained from the United States, Italy and Spain. The cDNA or gDNA used as material had been derived from T cells, B-cell-depleted T cells, or PBMCs.

Per the study methods: Nucleated cell number was recorded as an estimate derived from reference gene primer amplification. The repertoire was sequenced with immunoSEQ multiplex PCR; TCRdb's copy has only in-frame clones and lacks some. For V, J and clone size, that table is used; D and trimming come from the DNA. The table shows around 250,000 clones, with around nine tenths occurring only once. The origin of this receptor is a woman between 65 and 79 years old with active or convalescent COVID-19. The source material was peripheral blood. The chain combines TRBV7-9 with TRBJ2-7, with TRBD1 matching over 9 bases. CDR3 sequence (DNA): TGTGCCAGCAGCTCAATGGACAGGGGATCCTACGAGCAGTACTTC. Protein sequence: CASSSMDRGSYEQYF.